These T cell receptor beta chains were read from a single sample in a study of graft-versus-host responses after intestinal transplantation. The repertoire was sequenced with immunoSEQ multiplex PCR; TCRdb's copy has only in-frame clones and lacks some. The sample includes about 18,000 clones, 35% to 40% of them seen just once. The sample here was alloreactive CD4+ T cells from a mixed lymphocyte reaction culture, taken before intestinal transplant. All receptors derive from a human patient who received an intestinal transplant. CDR3s include the opening cysteine and the closing phenylalanine or tryptophan.

TRBV29-1 CSVTQGPRHGYTF
TRBV11-2 CASSLDFVQYF
TRBV6-1 CASSAGYRGETQYF
TRBV5-6 CASSFTSGGTNAYEQYF
TRBV11-1 CASSHYTVGNTIYF
TRBV5-1 CASGISGGINEKLFF
TRBV6-1 CASRVDRVGNSPLHF
TRBV4-1 CASSQKFEDLDEQYF
TRBV19 CASSTRPRQGHGYTF
TRBV15 CATSRDHRNEKLFF
TRBV30 CAWSVLVGEFTEAFF
TRBV7-6 CASSLDGGLNSYEQYF
TRBV19 CASSIIWGGANVLTF
TRBV7-7 CASSLRHFTDTQYF
TRBV15 CATSRAGRPYNEQFF
TRBV9 CASSVGVRVRGRETQYF
TRBV5-1 CASSLALRIRNTEAFF
TRBV5-6 CASSLAGGTYEQYF
TRBV7-9 CASSFGSGRSEAFF
TRBV5-8 CASSDRQGRTQPQHF